This T cell receptor beta chain was identified in a study of cytomegalovirus exposure and HLA in healthy donors. Looking at the study overall: Early released data comprised around 80 million unique TCRs from HLA-typed donors. The Caucasian-associated ancestry cluster contained 81% of the roughly 400 genotyped donors. Study-wide points: Versus the approximately 700-donor mean, an Asian-associated ancestry cluster reportedly showed fewer N-insertions in a later analysis.

Note on this clone: What it recognizes is unknown.

CDR3 length: 13 amino acids. Per the germline V gene, CDR1 is GTSNPN and CDR2 is SVGIG (reference sequence). V was clipped by 3 bases and J by 4 bases, with 12 bases between them. It was healthy bone marrow donors who served as donors. Primers included in the PCR were 60 Vbeta and 13 Jbeta primers. Clones were sequenced by immunoSEQ multiplex PCR, and TCRdb holds only the in-frame ones, with some missing. This specimen shows tens of thousands of clones; the ten leading clones hold less than 4%. The sequence was collected from a woman aged 18 to 35 in good health and CMV-seronegative. The specimen sequenced was PBMCs. The V and J genes are TRBV30 and TRBJ1-1, with a tentative D call TRBD1 (5 bases). Here the CDR3 reads CAWSPGSGTEAFF. The CDR3 region has the DNA TGTGCCTGGAGCCCAGGGTCCGGCACTGAAGCTTTCTTT.